One and the same sample provided the 24 T cell receptor beta chains below, sequenced in a study of blood T cell repertoires in COVID-19. Using immunoSEQ multiplex PCR, the repertoire was profiled, and TCRdb retains in-frame clones only, with some absent. The repertoire holds fewer than 90,000 clones, with 80% as singletons. Input material: peripheral blood. These TCRs come from a woman of 80 years or more with acute or convalescent COVID-19.

This chain joins TRBV6-6 and TRBJ2-1, with 8 bases matching TRBD1. The CDR3 covers 16 residues. CDR1 is MNHNY, CDR2 SVGAGI, per germline (reference sequence). The V segment lost 8 bases and the J segment 15 bases; nucleotides outside the gene matches: 24. The CDR3, as DNA: TGTGCCAGCCCCCCTGGGTTGGGACAGGCCCCGTCCGGGTTGTTCTTC. Residues: CASPPGLGQAPSGLFF.

The V gene is TRBV5-6, the J gene TRBJ1-2; 8 bases are a match to TRBD1. The CDR3 has 15 residues. CDR1 is SGHDT, CDR2 YYEEEE, per germline. The junction had 13 bases not matched to a gene; V was cut back by 6 bases and J by 6 bases. CDR3 DNA: TGTGCCAGCATCCTGAACAGGGGGTTGCGTAATGGCTACACCTTC. Its translation: CASILNRGLRNGYTF. Based on the CDR3 plus reference TRBV5-6 and TRBJ1-2, the full variable domain is DAGVTQSPTHLIKTRGQQVTLRCSPKSGHDTVSWYQQALGQGPQFIFQYYEEEERQRGNFPDRFSGHQFPNYSSELNVNALLLGDSALYLCASILNRGLRNGYTFGSGTRLTVV.

This clone was recorded a few times. This chain connects TRBV19 to TRBJ2-4; 7 positions agree with TRBD1. Germline lookup yields CDR1 LNHDA and CDR2 SQIVND (reference sequence). Germline trimming cut 5 bases from V and 1 base from J; bases unmatched to any gene: 14. The CDR3 is 18 residues long. CDR3 amino acids: CASSPTGQARVAKNIQYF. The CDR3, as DNA: TGTGCCAGTAGTCCCACCGGACAGGCCAGAGTGGCCAAAAACATTCAGTACTTC.

The V gene is TRBV6-1, the J gene TRBJ2-7; 9 nucleotides align to TRBD2. The CDR3 spans 15 residues. With 2 bases clipped from V and 3 bases from J, the junction kept 5 bases outside the gene matches. Germline assignment: CDR1 MNHNS and CDR2 SASEGT. The CDR3 DNA follows: TGTGCCAGCAGTGAACAGACTAGCGGTAACTACGAGCAGTACTTC. Its translation: CASSEQTSGNYEQYF.

The chain couples TRBV5-5 to TRBJ1-4; TRBD1 matches at 7 bases. Germline CDR1 and CDR2: SGHKS and YYEKEE (reference sequence). The CDR3 is 15 residues long. The V segment lost 0 bases and the J segment 10 bases; nucleotides outside the gene matches: 9. The CDR3 sequence is CASSLDGIRTGKLFF. DNA of the CDR3: TGTGCCAGCAGCTTGGACGGGATCAGGACAGGAAAACTGTTTTTT.

The CDR3 loop reads CASSQKTGLVNNEQFF. CDR3 DNA sequence: TGCGCCAGCAGCCAAAAAACGGGACTAGTTAACAATGAGCAGTTCTTC. This chain uses TRBV4-1 with TRBJ2-1; 8 positions match TRBD2. CDR1 is MGHRA and CDR2 is YSYEKL in the germline V gene. The CDR3 runs to 16 residues. V was pared by 2 bases and J by 5 bases, with 8 bases of the junction left unmatched.

This clone has a single count. The chain couples TRBV7-9 to TRBJ2-1; TRBD2 is a possible D gene (5 bases). Trimming removed 4 bases from V and 6 bases from J, with 16 bases in between. Germline V lookup: CDR1 SEHNR, CDR2 FQNEAQ (reference sequence). The CDR3 is 15 amino acids. The CDR3 sequence: CASSWVTRLTNEQFF. DNA for the CDR3: TGTGCCAGCAGCTGGGTAACCCGACTAACCAATGAGCAGTTCTTC.

The chain employs TRBV3-1 (or the pseudogene TRBV3-2) and TRBJ2-4; perhaps TRBD1 as D (5 bases). Germline CDR1 reads LGHDT; CDR2 reads YNNKEL (reference sequence). V lost 1 base and J 6 bases, leaving 7 bases between the germline ends. The CDR3 contains 13 residues. The CDR3 nucleotides are TGTGCCAGCAGCCAAGGAACAGGAAACATTCAGTACTTC. It specifies CASSQGTGNIQYF.

This chain joins TRBV21-1 and TRBJ1-6; no DNA check was done on the table's D call, TRBD1. TRBV21-1 counts as a pseudogene. This CDR3 spans 15 amino acids. The CDR3 DNA reads as TGTGCCAGCAGCGTTCCACAGGAAAATAATTCACCCCTCCACTTT. This codes for CASSVPQENNSPLHF.

This chain joins TRBV7-8 and TRBJ2-2, with TRBD1 as a possible D gene (6 bases). Trimming took 3 bases from V and 7 from J, leaving 15 bases between them. CDR3 size: 15 residues. In germline, CDR1 is SGHVS, CDR2 FQNEAQ. The CDR3 protein is CASSFFMGAGGELFF. CDR3 nucleotides: TGTGCCAGCAGCTTTTTTATGGGGGCCGGCGGGGAGCTGTTTTTT.

The CDR3: CASRKAGSSTDTQYF. The DNA for the CDR3 is TGTGCCAGCCGCAAGGCGGGGTCTAGCACAGATACGCAGTATTTT. V and J are TRBV14 and TRBJ2-3; D possibly corresponds to TRBD2 (6 bases). The germline gives CDR1 SGHDN, CDR2 FVKESK. Trimming removed 8 bases from V and 0 bases from J, with 15 bases in between. CDR3 length: 15 amino acids.

The chain is built from TRBV6-5 and TRBJ2-7; TRBD2 aligns across 8 bases. This CDR3 is built from 11 residues. Germline trimming cut 10 bases from V and 2 bases from J; bases unmatched to any gene: 1. CDR1 MNHEY and CDR2 SVGAGI come from the germline V gene. DNA of the CDR3: TGTGCCACCGGGGGGGCCTACGAGCAGTACTTC. This gives the protein CATGGAYEQYF.

The V call is TRBV11-3, the J call TRBJ2-2; 7 bases map to TRBD1. The CDR3 covers 15 residues. The germline V gene has CDR1 SGHNT and CDR2 YENEEA. Trimming took 1 base from V and 4 from J; bases not matched to a gene: 3. CDR3 loop: CASSLGQGRTGELFF. The CDR3 nucleotides read TGTGCCAGCAGCTTAGGACAGGGACGCACCGGGGAGCTGTTTTTT.

The gene calls are TRBV6-1 and TRBJ1-5; no clear D. The V gene lost 2 bases and the J gene lost 5 bases, with 10 bases spanning the gap. Germline CDR1 MNHNS, CDR2 SASEGT. This CDR3 is built from 14 residues. CDR3 sequence reads: CASSEMQIYQPQHF. The CDR3 region has the DNA TGTGCCAGCAGTGAAATGCAGATCTATCAGCCCCAGCATTTT.

The chain employs TRBV21-1 and TRBJ1-2; the DNA was not compared with TRBD1, the D call given in the table. TRBV21-1 is marked as a pseudogene. The length of the CDR3 is 15 residues. CDR3 sequence: CASSVLRDKYYGYTF. The CDR3, as DNA: TGTGCCAGCAGCGTTCTCCGGGACAAGTATTATGGCTACACCTTC.

The gene calls are TRBV7-9 and TRBJ1-5; 7 bases align to TRBD1. From germline, CDR1 is SEHNR and CDR2 FQNEAQ (reference sequence). This CDR3 spans 17 amino acids. V shed 0 bases, J shed 1 base, and the junction held 6 bases outside the gene matches. The CDR3: CASSLAGQVGSNQPQHF. CDR3 bases: TGTGCCAGCAGCTTAGCTGGACAGGTAGGGAGCAATCAGCCCCAGCATTTT. The full variable domain, with the rest looked up from reference TRBV7-9 and TRBJ1-5, is DTGVSQNPRHKITKRGQNVTFRCDPISEHNRLYWYRQTLGQGPEFLTYFQNEAQLEKSRLLSDRFSAERPKGSFSTLEIQRTEQGDSAMYLCASSLAGQVGSNQPQHFGDGTRLSIL.

This clone was seen a handful of times. The chain has TRBV29-1 and TRBJ2-5; 12 bases are a match to TRBD1. The CDR3 runs to 16 residues. V dropped 4 bases and J dropped 5; count of bases not matched to a gene: 11. Germline V gives CDR1 SQVTM, CDR2 ANQGSEA. In DNA form, the CDR3 reads TGCAGCGTTGTTGGCGGGACAGGGGGCTTCGAGGAGACCCAGTACTTC. This encodes CSVVGGTGGFEETQYF.

V gene TRBV7-8 combines with J gene TRBJ1-1; D might be TRBD1 (5 bases). Trimming took 5 bases from V and 3 from J, leaving 13 bases between them. CDR1 and CDR2 from the germline V gene are SGHVS and FQNEAQ. CDR3 size: 14 residues. CDR3 region: CASSLVSGDTEAFF. In DNA form, the CDR3 reads TGTGCCAGCAGCCTAGTCTCGGGGGACACTGAAGCTTTCTTT.

The chain joins TRBV11-2 to TRBJ1-1; 9 bases agree with TRBD1. Germline-derived CDR1 and CDR2 are SGHAT and FQNNGV. The V segment lost 1 base and the J segment 1 base; nucleotides outside the gene matches: 7. The CDR3 is made up of 17 amino acids. The CDR3 sequence: CASSLVLWDRANTEAFF. The CDR3 DNA reads as TGTGCCAGCAGCTTAGTATTGTGGGACAGGGCGAACACTGAAGCTTTCTTT.

This clone was seen a few times. The chain recombines TRBV6-5 with TRBJ2-7; TRBD2 agrees at 15 bases. The CDR3 has 16 residues. Looked up from germline, CDR1 is MNHEY and CDR2 is SVGAGI. Germline trimming cut 2 bases from V and 4 bases from J; bases unmatched to any gene: 3. The CDR3, as DNA: TGTGCCAGCAGTTACCCGGGGACTAGCGGGAGGTACGAGCAGTACTTC. Protein sequence: CASSYPGTSGRYEQYF.

V gene TRBV6-5 combines with J gene TRBJ2-1; D perhaps matches TRBD2 (5 bases). Germline V gene data show CDR1 as MNHEY and CDR2 as SVGAGI. Trimming shortened V by 5 bases and J by 0 bases, and 11 bases separated the two germline ends. The CDR3 length is 15 residues. The CDR3 loop is CASSTIASSYNEQFF. The DNA of the CDR3 is TGTGCCAGCAGTACTATAGCGAGCTCCTACAATGAGCAGTTCTTC.

V usage is TRBV18 and J usage is TRBJ1-5; TRBD1 agrees at 9 bases. Germline assignment: CDR1 KGHSH and CDR2 LQKENI. V dropped 1 base and J dropped 6; count of bases not matched to a gene: 10. This CDR3 has 17 residues. The CDR3 DNA reads TGTGCCAGCTCACCACGGAGAGGACAGGGGCAGGGTCAGCCCCAGCATTTT. Residues: CASSPRRGQGQGQPQHF.

The rearrangement links TRBV7-9 to TRBJ1-4, with 10 bases aligning to TRBD1. The trim removed 5 bases at V and 4 bases at J, leaving 1 base unmatched. In germline, CDR1 is SEHNR, CDR2 FQNEAQ (reference sequence). The CDR3 is made up of 14 amino acids. The CDR3 bases are TGTGCCAGCAGCCGGACAGGGGGTAATGAAAAACTGTTTTTT. Residues: CASSRTGGNEKLFF.

This clone showed up just a few times. The chain links TRBV2 to TRBJ2-3; 7 bases agree with TRBD2. The CDR3 totals 14 residues. Trimming took 6 bases from V and 4 from J; bases not matched to a gene: 7. Germline lookup yields CDR1 SNHLY and CDR2 FYNNEI. The CDR3 DNA is TGTGCCAGCAGAGGACTAGTCCCAGCAGATACGCAGTATTTT. Amino acid sequence: CASRGLVPADTQYF.